This T cell receptor beta chain was retrieved from a study of T-cell memory formation after mild COVID-19. Study-level points and caveats: Contracting CD4+ clones sat mainly in CM and EM; CD8+ in EMRA. Contracting clones from day 15 to 85 showed balanced CD4/CD8; later expanders favored CD4+.

Turning to this clonotype: Its antigen remains unidentified.

Using constant-segment primers, 5'RACE produced TCR alpha and TCR beta cDNA libraries carrying sample barcodes and UMIs. TCRdb re-analysed the 5' RACE reads in MiXCR, keeping a single row per CDR3 protein. The sample contains 300,000 or so distinct CDR3 sequences, approximately 15% of which appear only once. Per the germline V gene, CDR1 is SGHKS and CDR2 is YYEKEE (reference sequence). The CDR3 contains 15 residues. V lost 3 bases and J 6 bases, leaving 17 bases between the germline ends. The clonotype was recovered from a man younger than 30 who had mild COVID-19 (a few samples of this study predate the infection). Cell type and time point are not known. Material: PBMCs or a T cell subset sorted from them (not recorded which). The V and J genes are TRBV5-5 and TRBJ2-3; D could derive from TRBD1 or TRBD2 (5 bases each). CDR3 sequence reads: CASSWGARGGDTQYF. In DNA, the CDR3 is TGTGCCAGCAGCTGGGGCGCGCGAGGCGGGGATACGCAGTATTTT.